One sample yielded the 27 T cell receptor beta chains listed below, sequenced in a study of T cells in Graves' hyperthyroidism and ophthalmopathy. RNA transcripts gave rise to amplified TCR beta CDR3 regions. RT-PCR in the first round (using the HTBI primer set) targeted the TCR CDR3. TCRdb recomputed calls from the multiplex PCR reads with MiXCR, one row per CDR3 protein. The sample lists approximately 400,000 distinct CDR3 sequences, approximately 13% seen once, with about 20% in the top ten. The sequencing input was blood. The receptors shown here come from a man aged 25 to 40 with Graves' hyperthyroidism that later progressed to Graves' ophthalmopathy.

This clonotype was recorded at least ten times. The CDR3 region is CASSHYRVSLGETQYF. CDR3 coding DNA: TGCGCCAGCAGCCACTACAGGGTCAGCTTGGGAGAGACCCAGTACTTC. The chain employs TRBV4-1 and TRBJ2-5; perhaps TRBD1 as D (6 bases). This CDR3 is 16 amino acids long. Trimming pared 3 bases from V and 4 bases from J, leaving 18 bases between. Per germline, CDR1 MGHRA and CDR2 YSYEKL.

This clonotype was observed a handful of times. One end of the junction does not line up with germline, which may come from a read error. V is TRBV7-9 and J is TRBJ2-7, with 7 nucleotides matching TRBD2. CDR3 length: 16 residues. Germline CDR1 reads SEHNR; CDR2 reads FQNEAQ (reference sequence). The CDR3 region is CASSLAAGKSSYEQYF. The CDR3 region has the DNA TGTGCCAGCAGCCTAGCAGCGGGGAAGAGCTCCTACGAGCAGTACTTC.

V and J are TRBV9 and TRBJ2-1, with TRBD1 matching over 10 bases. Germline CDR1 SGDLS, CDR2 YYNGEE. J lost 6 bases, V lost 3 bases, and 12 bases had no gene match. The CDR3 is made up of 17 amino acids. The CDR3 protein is CASSASPGTGEGNEQFF. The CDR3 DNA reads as TGTGCCAGCAGCGCCTCCCCCGGGACAGGGGAGGGCAATGAGCAGTTCTTC. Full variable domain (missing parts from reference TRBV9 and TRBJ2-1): DSGVTQTPKHLITATGQRVTLRCSPRSGDLSVYWYQQSLDQGLQFLIQYYNGEERAKGNILERFSAQQFPDLHSELNLSSLELGDSALYFCASSASPGTGEGNEQFFGPGTRLTVL.

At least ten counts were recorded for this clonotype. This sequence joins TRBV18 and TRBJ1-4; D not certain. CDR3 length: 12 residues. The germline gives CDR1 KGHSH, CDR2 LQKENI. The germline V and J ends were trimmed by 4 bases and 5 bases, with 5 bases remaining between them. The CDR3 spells CASSLVNEKLFF. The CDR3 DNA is TGTGCCAGCTCACTCGTCAATGAAAAACTGTTTTTT.

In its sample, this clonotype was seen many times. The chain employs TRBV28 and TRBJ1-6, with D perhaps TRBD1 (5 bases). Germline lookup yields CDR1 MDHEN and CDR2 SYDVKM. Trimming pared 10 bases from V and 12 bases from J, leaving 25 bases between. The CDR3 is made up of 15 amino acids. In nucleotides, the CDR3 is TGTGCCACCCAGGCGCCCAGTCGGGGGTCGCGACCCCTCCACTTT. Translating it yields CATQAPSRGSRPLHF.

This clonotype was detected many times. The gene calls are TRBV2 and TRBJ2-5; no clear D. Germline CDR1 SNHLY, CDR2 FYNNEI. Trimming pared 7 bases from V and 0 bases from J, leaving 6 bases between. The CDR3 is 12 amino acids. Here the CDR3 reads CASKGHQETQYF. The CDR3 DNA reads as TGTGCCAGCAAAGGCCACCAAGAGACCCAGTACTTC.

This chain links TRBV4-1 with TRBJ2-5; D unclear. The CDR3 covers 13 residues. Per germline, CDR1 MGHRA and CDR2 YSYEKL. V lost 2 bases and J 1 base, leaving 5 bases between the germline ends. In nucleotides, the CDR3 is TGCGCCAGCAGCCAATGGGCCCAAGAGACCCAGTACTTC. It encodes CASSQWAQETQYF.

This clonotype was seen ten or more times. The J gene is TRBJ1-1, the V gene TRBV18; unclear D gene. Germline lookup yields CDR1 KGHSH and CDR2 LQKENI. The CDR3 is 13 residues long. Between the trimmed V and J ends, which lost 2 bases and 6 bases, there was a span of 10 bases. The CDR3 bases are TGTGCCAGCTCACCAACCGGGGTCCCTGAAGCTTTCTTT. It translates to CASSPTGVPEAFF. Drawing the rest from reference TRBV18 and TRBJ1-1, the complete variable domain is NAGVMQNPRHLVRRRGQEARLRCSPMKGHSHVYWYRQLPEEGLKFMVYLQKENIIDESGMPKERFSAEFPKEGPSILRIQQVVRGDSAAYFCASSPTGVPEAFFGQGTRLTVV.

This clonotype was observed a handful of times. CDR3 sequence (DNA): TGCAGACCGGCCCCGGGGGACTATGGCTACACCTTC. It encodes CRPAPGDYGYTF. The V gene is TRBV20-1, the J gene TRBJ1-2, with D perhaps matching TRBD1 (5 bases). The CDR3 extends over 12 amino acids. Germline V gene data show CDR1 as DFQATT and CDR2 as SNEGSKA (reference sequence).

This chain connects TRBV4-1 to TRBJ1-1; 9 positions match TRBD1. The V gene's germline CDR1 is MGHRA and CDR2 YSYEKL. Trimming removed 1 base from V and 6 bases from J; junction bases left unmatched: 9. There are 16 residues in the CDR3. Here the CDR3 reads CASSQVGRDRVPEAFF. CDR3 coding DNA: TGCGCCAGCAGCCAAGTAGGACGGGACAGGGTACCTGAAGCTTTCTTT.

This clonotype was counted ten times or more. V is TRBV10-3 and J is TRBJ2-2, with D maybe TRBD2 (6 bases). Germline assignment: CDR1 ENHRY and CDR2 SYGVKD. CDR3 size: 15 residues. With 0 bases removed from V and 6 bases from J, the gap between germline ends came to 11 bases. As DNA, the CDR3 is TGTGCCATCAGTGAGTCGACGGGGGAGGCCGGGGAGCTGTTTTTT. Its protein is CAISESTGEAGELFF.

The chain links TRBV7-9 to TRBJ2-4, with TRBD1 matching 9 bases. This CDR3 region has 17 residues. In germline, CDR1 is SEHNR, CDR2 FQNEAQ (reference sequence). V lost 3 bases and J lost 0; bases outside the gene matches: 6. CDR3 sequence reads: CASSLGTGFPAKNIQYF. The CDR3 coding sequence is TGTGCCAGCAGCTTGGGGACAGGGTTTCCAGCCAAAAACATTCAGTACTTC. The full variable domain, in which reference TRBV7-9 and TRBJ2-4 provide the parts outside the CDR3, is DTGVSQNPRHKITKRGQNVTFRCDPISEHNRLYWYRQTLGQGPEFLTYFQNEAQLEKSRLLSDRFSAERPKGSFSTLEIQRTEQGDSAMYLCASSLGTGFPAKNIQYFGAGTRLSVL.

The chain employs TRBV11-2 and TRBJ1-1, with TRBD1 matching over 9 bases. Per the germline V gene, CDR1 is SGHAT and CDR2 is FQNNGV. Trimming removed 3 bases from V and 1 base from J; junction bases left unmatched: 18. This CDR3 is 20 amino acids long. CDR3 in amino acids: CASSLVHTGGFRWWNTEAFF. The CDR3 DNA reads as TGTGCCAGCAGCTTGGTTCACACAGGGGGCTTCAGGTGGTGGAACACTGAAGCTTTCTTT.

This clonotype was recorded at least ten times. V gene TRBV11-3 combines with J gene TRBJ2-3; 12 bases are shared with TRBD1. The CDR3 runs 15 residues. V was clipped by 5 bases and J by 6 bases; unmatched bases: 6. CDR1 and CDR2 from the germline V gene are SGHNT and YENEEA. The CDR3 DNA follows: TGTGCCAGCAGCGGGACAGGGGGCGCAATTGATACGCAGTATTTT. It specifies CASSGTGGAIDTQYF. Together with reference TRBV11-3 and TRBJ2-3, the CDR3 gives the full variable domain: EAGVVQSPRYKIIEKKQPVAFWCNPISGHNTLYWYLQNLGQGPELLIRYENEEAVDDSQLPKDRFSAERLKGVDSTLKIQPAELGDSAVYLCASSGTGGAIDTQYFGPGTRLTVL.

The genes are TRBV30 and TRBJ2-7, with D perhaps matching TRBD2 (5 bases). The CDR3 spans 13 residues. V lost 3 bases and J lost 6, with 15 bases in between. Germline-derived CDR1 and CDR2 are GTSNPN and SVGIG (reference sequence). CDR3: CAWRVGEWGEQYF. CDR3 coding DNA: TGTGCCTGGAGGGTCGGGGAGTGGGGCGAGCAGTACTTC.

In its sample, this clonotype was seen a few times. This CDR3 is CASSLQGSADTQYF. The CDR3 region has the DNA TGTGCCAGCAGCTTGCAGGGGAGCGCAGATACGCAGTATTTT. V and J are TRBV5-5 and TRBJ2-3, with TRBD1 as a possible D gene (6 bases). The CDR3 length is 14 residues. Per the germline V gene, CDR1 is SGHKS and CDR2 is YYEKEE (reference sequence). The ends were cut back, 1 base at V and 4 bases at J, with 10 bases in the middle.

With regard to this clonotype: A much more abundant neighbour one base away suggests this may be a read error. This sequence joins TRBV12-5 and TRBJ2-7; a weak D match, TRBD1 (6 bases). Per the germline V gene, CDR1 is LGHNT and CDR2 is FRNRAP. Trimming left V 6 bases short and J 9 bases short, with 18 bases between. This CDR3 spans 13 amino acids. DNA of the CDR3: TGTGCTAGTGGGACCAACAGGGTCGGCGGGCAGTACTTC. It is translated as CASGTNRVGGQYF.

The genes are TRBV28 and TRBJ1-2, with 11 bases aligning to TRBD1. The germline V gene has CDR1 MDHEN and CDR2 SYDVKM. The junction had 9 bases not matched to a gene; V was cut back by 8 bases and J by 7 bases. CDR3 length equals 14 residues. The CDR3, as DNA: TGTGCCAGCGGACAGGGGGCGCAGCAAGGTGGCTACACCTTC. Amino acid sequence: CASGQGAQQGGYTF.

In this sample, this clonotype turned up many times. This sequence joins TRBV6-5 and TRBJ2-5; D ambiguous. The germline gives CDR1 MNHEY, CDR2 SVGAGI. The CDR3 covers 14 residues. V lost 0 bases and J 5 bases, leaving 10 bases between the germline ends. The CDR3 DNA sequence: TGTGCCAGCAGTTACTCGGGGATCTTGGAGACCCAGTACTTC. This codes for CASSYSGILETQYF.

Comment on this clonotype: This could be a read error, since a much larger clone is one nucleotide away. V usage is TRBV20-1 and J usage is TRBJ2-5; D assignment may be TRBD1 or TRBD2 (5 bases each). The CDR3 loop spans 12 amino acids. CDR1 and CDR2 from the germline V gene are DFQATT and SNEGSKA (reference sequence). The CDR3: CSAKLGVETQHF. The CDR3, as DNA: TGCAGTGCTAAACTAGGGGTGGAGACCCAGCACTTC.

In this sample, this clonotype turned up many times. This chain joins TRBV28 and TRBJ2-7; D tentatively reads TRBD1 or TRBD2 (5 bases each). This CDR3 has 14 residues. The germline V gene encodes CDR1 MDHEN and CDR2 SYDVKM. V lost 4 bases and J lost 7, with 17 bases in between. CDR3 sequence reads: CASSSGRGVSEQYF. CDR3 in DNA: TGTGCCAGCAGTTCCGGAAGGGGAGTGAGTGAGCAGTACTTC.

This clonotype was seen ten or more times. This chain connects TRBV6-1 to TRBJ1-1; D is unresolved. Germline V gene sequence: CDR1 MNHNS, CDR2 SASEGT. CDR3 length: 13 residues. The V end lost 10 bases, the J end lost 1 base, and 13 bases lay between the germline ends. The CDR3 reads CATSPAGNTEAFF. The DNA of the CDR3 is TGTGCCACCTCACCGGCGGGGAACACTGAAGCTTTCTTT.

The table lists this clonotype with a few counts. The CDR3 protein is CAIRPQVSENTEAFF. The CDR3 region has the DNA TGTGCCATCAGGCCACAGGTTTCAGAGAACACTGAAGCTTTCTTT. The J gene is TRBJ1-1, the V gene TRBV10-3, with D perhaps matching TRBD1 (5 bases). Germline CDR1 reads ENHRY; CDR2 reads SYGVKD. Between the trimmed V and J ends, which lost 6 bases and 1 base, there was a span of 15 bases. This CDR3 has 15 residues.

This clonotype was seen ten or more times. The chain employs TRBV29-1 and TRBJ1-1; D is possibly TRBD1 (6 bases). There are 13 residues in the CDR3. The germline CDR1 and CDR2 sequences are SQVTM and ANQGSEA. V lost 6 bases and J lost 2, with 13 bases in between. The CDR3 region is CSVGPQGNTEAFF. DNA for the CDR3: TGCAGCGTAGGACCACAGGGAAACACTGAAGCTTTCTTT.

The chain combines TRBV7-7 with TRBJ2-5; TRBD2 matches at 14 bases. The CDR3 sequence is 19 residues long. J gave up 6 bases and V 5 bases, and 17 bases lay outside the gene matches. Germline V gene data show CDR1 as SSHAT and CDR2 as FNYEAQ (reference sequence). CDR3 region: CASSHGTSGGASGLKTQYF. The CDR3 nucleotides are TGTGCCAGCAGCCACGGGACTAGCGGGGGAGCCTCGGGGTTGAAGACCCAGTACTTC. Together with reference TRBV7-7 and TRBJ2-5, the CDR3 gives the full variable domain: GAGVSQSPRYKVTKRGQDVTLRCDPISSHATLYWYQQALGQGPEFLTYFNYEAQPDKSGLPSDRFSAERPEGSISTLTIQRTEQRDSAMYRCASSHGTSGGASGLKTQYFGPGTRLLVL.

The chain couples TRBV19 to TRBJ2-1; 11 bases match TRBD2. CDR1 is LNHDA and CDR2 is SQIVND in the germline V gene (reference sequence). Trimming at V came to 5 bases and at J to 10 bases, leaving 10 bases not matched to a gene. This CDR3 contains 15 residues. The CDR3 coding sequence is TGTGCCAGTAGTTTAGTAGCGGGGGGGCTACAGGAGCAGTTCTTC. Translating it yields CASSLVAGGLQEQFF. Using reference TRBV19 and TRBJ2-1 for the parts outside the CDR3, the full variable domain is DGGITQSPKYLFRKEGQNVTLSCEQNLNHDAMYWYRQDPGQGLRLIYYSQIVNDFQKGDIAEGYSVSREKKESFPLTVTSAQKNPTAFYLCASSLVAGGLQEQFFGPGTRLTVL.

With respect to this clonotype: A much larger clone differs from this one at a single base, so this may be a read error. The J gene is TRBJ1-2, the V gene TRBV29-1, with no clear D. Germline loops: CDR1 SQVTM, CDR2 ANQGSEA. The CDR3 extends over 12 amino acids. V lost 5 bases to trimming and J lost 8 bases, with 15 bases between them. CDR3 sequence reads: CSVQPSLAGYTF. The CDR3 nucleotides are TGCAGCGTTCAGCCCTCACTGGCCGGCTACACCTTC.